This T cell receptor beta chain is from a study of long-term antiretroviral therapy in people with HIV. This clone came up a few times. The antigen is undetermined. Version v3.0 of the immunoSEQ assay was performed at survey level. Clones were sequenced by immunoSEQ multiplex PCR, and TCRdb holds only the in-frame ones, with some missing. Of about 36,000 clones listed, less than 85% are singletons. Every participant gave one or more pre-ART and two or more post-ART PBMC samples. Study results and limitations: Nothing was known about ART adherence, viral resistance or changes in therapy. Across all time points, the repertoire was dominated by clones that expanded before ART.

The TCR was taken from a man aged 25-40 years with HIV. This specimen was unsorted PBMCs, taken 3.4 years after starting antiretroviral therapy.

The CDR3 sequence is CASSALEVPGELFF. The CDR3 coding sequence is TGTGCCAGCAGTGCCCTCGAGGTTCCCGGGGAGCTGTTTTTT. The rearrangement links TRBV2 to TRBJ2-2, with D unclear. V was clipped by 4 bases and J by 6 bases, with 12 bases between them. Germline V CDR1 and CDR2: SNHLY, FYNNEI. The CDR3 runs to 14 residues. Drawing the rest from reference TRBV2 and TRBJ2-2, the complete variable domain is EPEVTQTPSHQVTQMGQEVILRCVPISNHLYFYWYRQILGQKVEFLVSFYNNEISEKSEIFDDQFSVERPDGSNFTLKIRSTKLEDSAMYFCASSALEVPGELFFGEGSRLTVL.